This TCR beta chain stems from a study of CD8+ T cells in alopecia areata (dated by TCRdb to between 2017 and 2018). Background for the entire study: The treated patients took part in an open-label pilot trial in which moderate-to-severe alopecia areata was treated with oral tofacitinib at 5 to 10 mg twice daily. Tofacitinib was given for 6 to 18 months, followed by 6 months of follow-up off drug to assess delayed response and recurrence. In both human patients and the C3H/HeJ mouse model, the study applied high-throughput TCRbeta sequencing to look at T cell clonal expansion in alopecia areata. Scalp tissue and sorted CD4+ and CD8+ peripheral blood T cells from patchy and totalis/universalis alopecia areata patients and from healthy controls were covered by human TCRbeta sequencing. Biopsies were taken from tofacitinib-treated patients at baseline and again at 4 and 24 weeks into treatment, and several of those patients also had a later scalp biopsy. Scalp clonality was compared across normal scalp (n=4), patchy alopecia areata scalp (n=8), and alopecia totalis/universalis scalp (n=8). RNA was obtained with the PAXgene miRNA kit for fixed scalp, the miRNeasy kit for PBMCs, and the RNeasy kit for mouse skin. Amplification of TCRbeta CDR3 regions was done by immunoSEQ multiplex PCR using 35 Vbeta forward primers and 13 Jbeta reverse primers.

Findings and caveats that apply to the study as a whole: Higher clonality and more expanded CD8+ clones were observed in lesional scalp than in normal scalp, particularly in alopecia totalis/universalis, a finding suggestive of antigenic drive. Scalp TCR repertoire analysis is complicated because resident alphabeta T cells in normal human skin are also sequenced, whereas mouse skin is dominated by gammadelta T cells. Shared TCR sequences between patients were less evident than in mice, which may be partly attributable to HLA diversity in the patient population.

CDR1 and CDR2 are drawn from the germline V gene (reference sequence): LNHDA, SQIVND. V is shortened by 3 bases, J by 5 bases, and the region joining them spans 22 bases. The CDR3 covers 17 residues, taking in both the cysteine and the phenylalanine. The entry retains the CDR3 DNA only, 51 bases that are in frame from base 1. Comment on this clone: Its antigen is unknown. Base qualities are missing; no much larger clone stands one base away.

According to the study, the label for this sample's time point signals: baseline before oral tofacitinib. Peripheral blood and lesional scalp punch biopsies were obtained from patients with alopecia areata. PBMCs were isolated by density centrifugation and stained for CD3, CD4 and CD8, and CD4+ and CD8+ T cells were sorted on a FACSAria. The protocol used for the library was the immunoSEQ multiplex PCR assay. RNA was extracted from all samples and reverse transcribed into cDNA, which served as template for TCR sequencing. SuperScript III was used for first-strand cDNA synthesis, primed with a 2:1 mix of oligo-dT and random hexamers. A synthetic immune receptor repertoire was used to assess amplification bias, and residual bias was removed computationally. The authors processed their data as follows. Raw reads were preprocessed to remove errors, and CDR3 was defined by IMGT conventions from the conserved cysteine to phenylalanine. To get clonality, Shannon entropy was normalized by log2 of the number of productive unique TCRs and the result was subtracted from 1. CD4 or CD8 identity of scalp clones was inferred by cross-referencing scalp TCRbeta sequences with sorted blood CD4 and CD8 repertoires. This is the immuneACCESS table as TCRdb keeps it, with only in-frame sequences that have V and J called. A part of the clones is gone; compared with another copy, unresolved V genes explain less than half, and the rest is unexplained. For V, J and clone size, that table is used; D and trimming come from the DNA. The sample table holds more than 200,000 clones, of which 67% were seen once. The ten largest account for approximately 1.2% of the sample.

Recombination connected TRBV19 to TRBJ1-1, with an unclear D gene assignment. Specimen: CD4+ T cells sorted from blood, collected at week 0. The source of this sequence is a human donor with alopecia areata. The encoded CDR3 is CASSITTLLVGGTEAFF. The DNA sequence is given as TGTGCCAGTAGTATTACCACTCTTCTGGTCGGAGGGACTGAAGCTTTCTTT.